This T cell receptor beta chain was recorded in a study of siplizumab effects on memory and regulatory T cells. Study outcomes and limitations: It was not possible to assign a naive or memory phenotype to roughly 80-95% of proliferating CD4+ or CD8+ clones. Naive T cells were seemingly more diverse than memory cells, and major contributions to the alloresponse seemed to be made by them.

Sequencing was performed with immunoSEQ multiplex PCR; in TCRdb, only in-frame clones are kept and a portion is missing. The sample lists roughly 60,000 clones, roughly 93% occurring once. Trimming took 0 bases from V and 4 from J; bases not matched to a gene: 6. The length of the CDR3 is 17 residues. Looked up from germline, CDR1 is SGHAT and CDR2 is FQDESV (reference sequence). Notes on this clone: What it recognizes is unknown.

Material: CD8+ T cells sorted from blood. The sequence derives from a human donor in good health. J is TRBJ2-1 and V is TRBV11-1; TRBD2 matches 10 bases. The CDR3 bases are TGTGCCAGCAGCTTAGCGGAGCTAGCGGGAGTATACAATGAGCAGTTCTTC. Translation: CASSLAELAGVYNEQFF.